Shown below are 18 T cell receptor beta chains from a single sample sequenced in a study of TIL therapy for anti-PD-1-resistant metastatic lung cancer. The libraries were made with immunoSEQ v3. The assay was immunoSEQ multiplex PCR, and TCRdb's table has in-frame clones only and misses some. The profile covers 36,000 or so clones, with around 79% appearing a single time and about 5.7% taken by the ten largest. Time point: pre-treatment sample, taken before nivolumab and TIL therapy. The starting material was blood, obtained at baseline. These receptors originate from a person between 25 and 80 years old with non-small cell lung cancer.

This chain uses TRBV27 with TRBJ2-7; D is undetermined. Trimming took 3 bases from V and 5 from J, leaving 17 bases between them. The CDR3 sequence is 15 residues long. Germline CDR1 and CDR2: MNHEY and SMNVEV (reference sequence). The CDR3 DNA sequence: TGTGCCAGCAGTTTTAGACTCCTCTCCTTTGACGAGCAGTACTTC. It encodes CASSFRLLSFDEQYF.

This clone was picked up a small number of times. The chain carries TRBV7-2 and TRBJ1-2, with D possibly matching TRBD1 (5 bases). In germline, CDR1 is SGHTA, CDR2 FQGNSA. The CDR3 is made up of 14 amino acids. V lost 1 base and J lost 8, with 14 bases in between. The CDR3 is CASSLVAPRDGYTF. The CDR3 DNA reads as TGTGCCAGCAGCTTAGTGGCCCCCAGGGACGGCTACACCTTC.

V usage is TRBV25-1 and J usage is TRBJ2-5; 8 bases are a match to TRBD2. CDR3 size: 15 residues. Germline V gives CDR1 MGHDK, CDR2 SYGVNS. The J segment lost 2 bases and the V segment lost 6 bases, leaving 8 bases of the junction unmatched. CDR3 amino acids: CASRDPGLGQETQYF. The CDR3 region has the DNA TGTGCCAGCAGGGATCCGGGACTAGGGCAAGAGACCCAGTACTTC.

This clone was observed a few times. The CDR3 sequence: CASSYRIGTEAFF. CDR3 in DNA: TGTGCCAGCAGCTACAGGATCGGCACTGAAGCTTTCTTT. This chain joins TRBV11-2 and TRBJ1-1, with a possible D match to TRBD1 (5 bases). CDR1 is SGHAT and CDR2 is FQNNGV in the germline V gene. The CDR3 runs to 13 residues. Trimming removed 4 bases at V and 4 bases at J, with 10 bases between. The variable domain in full, completed from reference TRBV11-2 and TRBJ1-1, reads EAGVAQSPRYKIIEKRQSVAFWCNPISGHATLYWYQQILGQGPKLLIQFQNNGVVDDSQLPKDRFSAERLKGVDSTLKIQPAKLEDSAVYLCASSYRIGTEAFFGQGTRLTVV.

The V and J genes are TRBV7-3 and TRBJ1-5; D remains ambiguous. Germline loops: CDR1 SGHTA, CDR2 FQGTGA. There are 13 residues in the CDR3. V shed 1 base and J shed 7 bases, with 8 bases lying between them. CDR3: CASSLSFGQPQHF. The CDR3 region has the DNA TGTGCCAGCAGCTTAAGTTTCGGACAGCCCCAGCATTTT.

In its sample, this clone was seen once. In DNA, the CDR3 is TGTGCCAGCAGCTACAGCGGGAGTCTAAATGAGCAGTTCTTC. As protein: CASSYSGSLNEQFF. The gene calls are TRBV7-3 and TRBJ2-1; 8 positions match TRBD2. The ends lost 4 bases at V and 7 bases at J; junction bases unmatched: 6. The CDR3 covers 14 residues. CDR1 SGHTA and CDR2 FQGTGA come from the germline V gene.

The gene calls are TRBV11-2 and TRBJ2-3; 8 positions match TRBD2. Germline V lookup: CDR1 SGHAT, CDR2 FQNNGV. Germline trimming cut 0 bases from V and 1 base from J; bases unmatched to any gene: 15. CDR3 length: 20 residues. CDR3 sequence reads: CASSLDLGGRTHWGTDTQYF. In nucleotides, the CDR3 is TGTGCCAGCAGCTTAGATTTGGGCGGGAGGACTCACTGGGGCACAGATACGCAGTATTTT.

The J gene is TRBJ2-7, the V gene TRBV5-1; TRBD1 matches at 10 bases. CDR1 is SGHRS, CDR2 YFSETQ, per germline. V gave up 0 bases and J gave up 3 bases; unmatched junction bases: 0. The CDR3 runs to 14 residues. The CDR3 coding sequence is TGCGCCAGCAGCTTGGGGACAGGGGGCTACGAGCAGTACTTC. Translation: CASSLGTGGYEQYF.

The chain joins TRBV7-3 to TRBJ1-2, with 10 bases matching TRBD1. Unmatched junction bases numbered 1, after V lost 4 bases and J lost 5 bases. The CDR3 covers 13 residues. CDR1 and CDR2 (germline): SGHTA, FQGTGA. CDR3 bases: TGTGCCAGCAGCTCGGACAGGGGGTATGGCTACACCTTC. This gives the protein CASSSDRGYGYTF.

The rearrangement links TRBV11-2 to TRBJ2-5; 12 bases fit TRBD2. CDR1 SGHAT and CDR2 FQNNGV come from the germline V gene. The CDR3 covers 15 residues. V was clipped by 6 bases and J by 5 bases; unmatched bases: 7. The CDR3 DNA reads as TGTGCCAGCAGGCCTAGCGGGAGGGGCTGGGAGACCCAGTACTTC. Translation: CASRPSGRGWETQYF. The full variable domain, its missing parts supplied by reference TRBV11-2 and TRBJ2-5, is EAGVAQSPRYKIIEKRQSVAFWCNPISGHATLYWYQQILGQGPKLLIQFQNNGVVDDSQLPKDRFSAERLKGVDSTLKIQPAKLEDSAVYLCASRPSGRGWETQYFGPGTRLLVL.

The gene calls are TRBV29-1 and TRBJ2-1, with D hard to call. V lost 6 bases and J 5 bases, leaving 11 bases between the germline ends. The CDR3 is 12 amino acids. Germline CDR1 SQVTM, CDR2 ANQGSEA. As DNA, the CDR3 is TGCAGCGTGCACCTGGCGAACAATGAGCAGTTCTTC. Translation: CSVHLANNEQFF.

The genes are TRBV28 and TRBJ2-7; the match to TRBD2 covers 7 bases. The germline CDR1 and CDR2 sequences are MDHEN and SYDVKM. This CDR3 spans 14 amino acids. J was trimmed by 2 bases and V by 5 bases; bases with no gene match: 6. The CDR3 loop reads CASSQRDPPYEQYF. In DNA form, the CDR3 reads TGTGCCAGCAGTCAGCGGGACCCGCCCTACGAGCAGTACTTC.

The genes are TRBV28 and TRBJ2-1; TRBD2 aligns across 9 bases. The germline V gene encodes CDR1 MDHEN and CDR2 SYDVKM. Trimming cost V 7 bases and J 1 base; bases outside gene matches: 5. This CDR3 is built from 15 residues. CDR3 coding DNA: TGTGCCAGCACACAAGCGGGGGGTTCCTACAATGAGCAGTTCTTC. It translates to CASTQAGGSYNEQFF.

The V and J genes are TRBV28 and TRBJ1-2; 8 nucleotides match TRBD1. The junction had 17 bases not matched to a gene; V was cut back by 5 bases and J by 0 bases. CDR1 and CDR2 from the germline V gene are MDHEN and SYDVKM. The CDR3 is 19 residues long. The CDR3 DNA sequence: TGTGCCAGCAGTGCGCCATCCGGGACAGGCCTTACTGCTAACTATGGCTACACCTTC. Its protein is CASSAPSGTGLTANYGYTF.

This CDR3 is CASSPLRTGPSGANVLTF. Written as DNA, the CDR3 is TGTGCCAGCTCACCCCTACGGACAGGGCCTTCTGGGGCCAACGTCCTGACTTTC. The V gene is TRBV18, the J gene TRBJ2-6; 8 bases align to TRBD1. The CDR3 runs to 18 residues. Germline CDR1 is KGHSH and CDR2 is LQKENI. After removal of 3 bases from V and 1 base from J, the junction contained 8 bases not matched to a gene.

This chain connects TRBV21-1 to TRBJ1-1. TRBV21-1 is a pseudogene locus. The CDR3 is 12 residues long. The CDR3 DNA follows: TGTGCCAGCAGCAAAGTAAGAGGGATTGTCCCCTTT. Its protein is CASSKVRGIVPF.

This rearrangement joins TRBV10-3 to TRBJ2-4; unclear D gene. The germline V gene has CDR1 ENHRY and CDR2 SYGVKD. Between the trimmed V and J ends, which lost 11 bases and 0 bases, there was a span of 11 bases. There are 13 residues in the CDR3. This CDR3 reads CAVTDVAKNIQYF. The CDR3 DNA is TGTGCCGTCACGGACGTAGCCAAAAACATTCAGTACTTC.

The rearrangement links TRBV29-1 to TRBJ1-1; 8 nucleotides align to TRBD1. Germline CDR1 reads SQVTM; CDR2 reads ANQGSEA. This CDR3 region has 13 residues. Trimming cost V 7 bases and J 4 bases; bases outside gene matches: 8. The CDR3 nucleotides read TGCAGCGCCCTGACAGGGGATGGCACTGAAGCTTTCTTT. It translates to CSALTGDGTEAFF.